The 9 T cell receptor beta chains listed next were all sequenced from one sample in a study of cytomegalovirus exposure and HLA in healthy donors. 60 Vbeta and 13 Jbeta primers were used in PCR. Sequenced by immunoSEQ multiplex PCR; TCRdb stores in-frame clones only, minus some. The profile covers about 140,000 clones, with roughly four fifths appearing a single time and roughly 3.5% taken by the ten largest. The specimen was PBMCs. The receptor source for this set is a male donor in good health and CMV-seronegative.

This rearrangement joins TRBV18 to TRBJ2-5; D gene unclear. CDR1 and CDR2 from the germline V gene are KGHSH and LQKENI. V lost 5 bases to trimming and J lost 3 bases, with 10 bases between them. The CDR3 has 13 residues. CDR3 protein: CASSWAREETQYF. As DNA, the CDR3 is TGTGCCAGCTCATGGGCCCGCGAAGAGACCCAGTACTTC.

CDR3 DNA: TGTGCCAGCAGCTCTTGGACTAGCGGACTCATTCCCTACGAGCAGTACTTC. Its protein is CASSSWTSGLIPYEQYF. The V call is TRBV11-2, the J call TRBJ2-7, with TRBD2 matching over 10 bases. The CDR3 spans 17 residues. The V gene end was trimmed by 4 bases and the J gene end by 2 bases; junction bases not matched to a gene: 11. The V gene's germline CDR1 is SGHAT and CDR2 FQNNGV.

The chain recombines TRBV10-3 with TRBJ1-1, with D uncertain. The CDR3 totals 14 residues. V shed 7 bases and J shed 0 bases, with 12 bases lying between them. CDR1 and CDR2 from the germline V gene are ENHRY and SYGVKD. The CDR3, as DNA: TGTGCCATCAAAGGCGGGCTTCTGAACACTGAAGCTTTCTTT. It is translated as CAIKGGLLNTEAFF.

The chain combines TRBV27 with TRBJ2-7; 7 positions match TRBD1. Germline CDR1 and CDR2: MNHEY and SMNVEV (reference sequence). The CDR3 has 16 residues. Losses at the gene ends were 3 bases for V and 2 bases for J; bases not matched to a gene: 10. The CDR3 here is CASSLNPGQLTYEQYF. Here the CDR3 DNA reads TGTGCCAGCAGTTTGAACCCGGGACAGCTAACCTACGAGCAGTACTTC.

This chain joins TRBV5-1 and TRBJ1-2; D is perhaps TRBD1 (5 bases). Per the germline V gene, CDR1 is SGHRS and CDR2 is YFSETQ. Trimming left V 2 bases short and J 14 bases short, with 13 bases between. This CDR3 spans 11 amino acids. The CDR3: CASSFDSSGTF. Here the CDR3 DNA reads TGCGCCAGCAGCTTCGACAGCTCAGGAACCTTC.

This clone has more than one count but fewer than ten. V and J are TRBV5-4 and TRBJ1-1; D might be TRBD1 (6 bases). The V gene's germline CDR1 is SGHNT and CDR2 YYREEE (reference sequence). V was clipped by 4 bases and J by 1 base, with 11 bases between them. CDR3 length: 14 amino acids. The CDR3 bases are TGTGCCAGCAGCGCCGGGACAACGAACACTGAAGCTTTCTTT. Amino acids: CASSAGTTNTEAFF. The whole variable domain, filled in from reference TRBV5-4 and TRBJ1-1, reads ETGVTQSPTHLIKTRGQQVTLRCSSQSGHNTVSWYQQALGQGPQFIFQYYREEENGRGNFPPRFSGLQFPNYSSELNVNALELDDSALYLCASSAGTTNTEAFFGQGTRLTVV.

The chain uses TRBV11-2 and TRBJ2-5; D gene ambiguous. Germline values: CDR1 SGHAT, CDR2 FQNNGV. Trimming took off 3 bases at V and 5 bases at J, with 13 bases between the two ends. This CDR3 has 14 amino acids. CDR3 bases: TGTGCCAGCAGCTTCGCTGGAGTCCCTGAGACCCAGTACTTC. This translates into CASSFAGVPETQYF. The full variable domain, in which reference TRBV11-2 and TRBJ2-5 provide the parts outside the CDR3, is EAGVAQSPRYKIIEKRQSVAFWCNPISGHATLYWYQQILGQGPKLLIQFQNNGVVDDSQLPKDRFSAERLKGVDSTLKIQPAKLEDSAVYLCASSFAGVPETQYFGPGTRLLVL.

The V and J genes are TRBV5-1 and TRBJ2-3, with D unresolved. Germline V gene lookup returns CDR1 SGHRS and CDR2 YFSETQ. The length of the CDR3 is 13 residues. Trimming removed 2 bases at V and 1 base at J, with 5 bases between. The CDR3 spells CASSFSGTDTQYF. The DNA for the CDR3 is TGCGCCAGCAGCTTCTCAGGCACAGATACGCAGTATTTT.

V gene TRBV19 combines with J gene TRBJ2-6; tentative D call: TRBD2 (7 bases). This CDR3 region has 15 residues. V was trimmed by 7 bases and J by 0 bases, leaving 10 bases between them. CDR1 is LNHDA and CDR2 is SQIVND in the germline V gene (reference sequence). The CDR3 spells CASKGGGSGANVLTF. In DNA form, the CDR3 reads TGTGCCAGTAAGGGGGGGGGCTCTGGGGCCAACGTCCTGACTTTC.